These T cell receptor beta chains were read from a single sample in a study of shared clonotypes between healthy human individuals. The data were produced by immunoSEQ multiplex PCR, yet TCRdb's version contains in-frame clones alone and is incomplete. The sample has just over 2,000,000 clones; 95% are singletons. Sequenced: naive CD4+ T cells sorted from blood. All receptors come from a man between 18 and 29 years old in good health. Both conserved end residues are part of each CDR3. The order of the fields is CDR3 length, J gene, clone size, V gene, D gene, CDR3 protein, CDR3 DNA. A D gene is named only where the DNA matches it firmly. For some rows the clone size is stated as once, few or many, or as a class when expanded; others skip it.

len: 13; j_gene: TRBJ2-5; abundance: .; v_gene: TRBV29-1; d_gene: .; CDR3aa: CSVASGPQETQYF; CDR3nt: TGCAGCGTGGCCTCGGGGCCTCAAGAGACCCAGTACTTC
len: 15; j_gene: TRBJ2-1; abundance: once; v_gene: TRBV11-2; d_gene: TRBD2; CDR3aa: CASSRSGMNFNEQFF; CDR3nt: TGTGCCAGCAGCCGTAGCGGGATGAATTTCAATGAGCAGTTCTTC
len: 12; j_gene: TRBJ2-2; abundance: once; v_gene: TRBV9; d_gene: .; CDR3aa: CASSVVPGELFF; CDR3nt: TGTGCCAGCAGCGTAGTCCCCGGGGAGCTGTTTTTT
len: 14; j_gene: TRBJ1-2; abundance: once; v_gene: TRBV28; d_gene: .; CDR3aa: CASSLRGKNYGYTF; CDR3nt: TGTGCCAGCAGTTTACGAGGGAAGAACTATGGCTACACCTTC
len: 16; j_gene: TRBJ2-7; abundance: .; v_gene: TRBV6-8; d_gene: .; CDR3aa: CASSGGHSRSSYEQYF; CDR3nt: TGTGCCAGCAGTGGGGGGCACTCCCGGAGCTCCTACGAGCAGTACTTC
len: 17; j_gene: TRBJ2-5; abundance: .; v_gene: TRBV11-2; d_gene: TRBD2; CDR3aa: CASSLSSSGRIVETQYF; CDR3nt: TGTGCCAGCAGCTTATCATCTAGCGGGAGGATCGTAGAGACCCAGTACTTC
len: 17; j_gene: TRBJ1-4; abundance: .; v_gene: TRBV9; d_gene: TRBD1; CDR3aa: CASSVEPGGRGNEKLFF; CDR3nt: TGTGCCAGCAGCGTAGAGCCAGGGGGCAGGGGAAATGAAAAACTGTTTTTT
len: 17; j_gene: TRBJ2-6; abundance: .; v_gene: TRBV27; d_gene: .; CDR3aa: CATVKRPARGGANVLTF; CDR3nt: TGTGCCACCGTTAAAAGACCGGCCCGGGGAGGGGCCAACGTCCTGACTTTC
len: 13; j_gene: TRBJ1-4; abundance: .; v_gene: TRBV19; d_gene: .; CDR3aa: CASTGGSEEKLFF; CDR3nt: TGTGCCAGCACGGGAGGATCGGAGGAAAAACTGTTTTTT
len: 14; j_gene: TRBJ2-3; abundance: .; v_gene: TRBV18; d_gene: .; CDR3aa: CASSPLLGTDTQYF; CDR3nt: TGTGCCAGCTCACCACTCTTAGGCACAGATACGCAGTATTTT
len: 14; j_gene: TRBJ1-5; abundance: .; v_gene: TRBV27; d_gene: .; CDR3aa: CASSFQGKDQPQHF; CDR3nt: TGTGCCAGCAGTTTTCAGGGGAAGGACCAGCCCCAGCATTTT
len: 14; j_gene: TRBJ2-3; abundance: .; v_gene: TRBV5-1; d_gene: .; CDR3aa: CASSLAGAPDTQYF; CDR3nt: TGCGCCAGCAGCTTGGCCGGGGCCCCAGATACGCAGTATTTT
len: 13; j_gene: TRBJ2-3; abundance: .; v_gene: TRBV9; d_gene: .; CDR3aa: CASSAHHTDTQYF; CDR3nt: TGTGCCAGCAGCGCCCACCACACAGATACGCAGTATTTT
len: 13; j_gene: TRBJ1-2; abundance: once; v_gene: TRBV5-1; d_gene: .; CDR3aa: CASSYDAGYGYTF; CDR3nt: TGCGCCAGCAGCTACGATGCAGGGTATGGCTACACCTTC
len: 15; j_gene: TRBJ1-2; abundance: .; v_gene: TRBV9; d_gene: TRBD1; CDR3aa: CASSAGQGAIYGYTF; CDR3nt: TGTGCCAGCAGCGCCGGACAGGGAGCGATCTATGGCTACACCTTC
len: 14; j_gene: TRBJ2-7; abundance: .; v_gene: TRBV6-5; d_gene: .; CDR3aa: CASSRERGESAQYF; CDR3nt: TGTGCCAGCAGTCGAGAAAGGGGGGAAAGCGCGCAGTACTTC
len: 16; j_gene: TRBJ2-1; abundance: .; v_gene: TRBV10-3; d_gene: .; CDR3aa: CAISESQVDSLNEQFF; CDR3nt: TGTGCCATCAGTGAGTCTCAGGTGGACTCCCTCAATGAGCAGTTCTTC
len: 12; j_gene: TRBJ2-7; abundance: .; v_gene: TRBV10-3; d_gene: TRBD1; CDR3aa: CASGTGVPKQYF; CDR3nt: TGTGCCAGCGGGACAGGGGTCCCTAAGCAGTACTTC
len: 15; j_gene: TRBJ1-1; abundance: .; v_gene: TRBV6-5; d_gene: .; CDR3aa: CASSYWKQGDTEAFF; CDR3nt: TGTGCCAGCAGTTACTGGAAACAGGGAGACACTGAAGCTTTCTTT
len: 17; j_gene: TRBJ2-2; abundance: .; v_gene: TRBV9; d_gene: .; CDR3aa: CASSVRGLPGDTGELFF; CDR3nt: TGTGCCAGCAGCGTCAGGGGCCTGCCGGGGGACACCGGGGAGCTGTTTTTT
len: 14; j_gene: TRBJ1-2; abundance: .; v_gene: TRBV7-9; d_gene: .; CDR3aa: CASSLEGINYGYTF; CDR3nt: TGTGCCAGCAGCTTAGAGGGGATAAACTATGGCTACACCTTC
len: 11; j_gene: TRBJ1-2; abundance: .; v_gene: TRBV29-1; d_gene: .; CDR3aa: CSVEEGYGYTF; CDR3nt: TGCAGCGTTGAGGAGGGGTACGGCTACACCTTC
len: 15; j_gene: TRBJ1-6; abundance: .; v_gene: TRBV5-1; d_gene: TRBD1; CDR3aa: CASSLGTGLNSPLHF; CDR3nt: TGCGCCAGCAGCTTAGGGACAGGACTTAATTCACCCCTCCACTTT
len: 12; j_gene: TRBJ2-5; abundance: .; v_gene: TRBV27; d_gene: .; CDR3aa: CASSSPLGTQYF; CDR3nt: TGTGCCAGCAGTTCCCCATTGGGGACCCAGTACTTC
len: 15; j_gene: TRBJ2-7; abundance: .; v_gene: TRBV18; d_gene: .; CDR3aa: CASSPPNAGAYEQYF; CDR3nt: TGTGCCAGCTCACCACCGAATGCAGGGGCCTACGAGCAGTACTTC
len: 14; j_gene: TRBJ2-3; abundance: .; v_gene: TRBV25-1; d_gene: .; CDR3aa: CASSESGSPGTQYF; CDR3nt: TGTGCCAGCAGTGAATCCGGATCCCCGGGTACGCAGTATTTT
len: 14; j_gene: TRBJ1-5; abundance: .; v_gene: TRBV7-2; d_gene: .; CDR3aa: CASSLVTVNQPQHF; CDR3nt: TGTGCCAGCAGCCTCGTCACAGTAAATCAGCCCCAGCATTTT
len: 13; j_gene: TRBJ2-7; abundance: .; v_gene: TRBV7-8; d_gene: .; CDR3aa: CASSLVAGYEQYF; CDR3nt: TGTGCCAGCAGCTTAGTGGCGGGCTACGAGCAGTACTTC
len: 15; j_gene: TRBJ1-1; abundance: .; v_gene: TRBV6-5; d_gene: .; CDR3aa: CASSPPKGTFSEAFF; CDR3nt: TGTGCCAGCAGCCCACCCAAAGGAACTTTTTCTGAAGCTTTCTTT
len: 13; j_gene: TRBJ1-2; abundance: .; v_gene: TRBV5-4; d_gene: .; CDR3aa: CASSQDGFYGYTF; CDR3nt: TGTGCCAGCAGCCAGGACGGGTTCTATGGCTACACCTTC
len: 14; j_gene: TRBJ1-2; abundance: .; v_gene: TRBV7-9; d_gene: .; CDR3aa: CASSPTDLNYGYTF; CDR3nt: TGTGCCAGCAGCCCCACGGATCTAAACTATGGCTACACCTTC
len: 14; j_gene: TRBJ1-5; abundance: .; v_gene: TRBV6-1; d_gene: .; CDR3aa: CASSSSGASQPQHF; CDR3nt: TGTGCCAGCAGTTCCTCAGGGGCGAGTCAGCCCCAGCATTTT
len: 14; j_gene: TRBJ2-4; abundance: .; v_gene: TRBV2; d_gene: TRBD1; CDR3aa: CASSGMGQGKNQYF; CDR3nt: TGTGCCAGCAGTGGGATGGGACAGGGTAAGAATCAGTACTTC
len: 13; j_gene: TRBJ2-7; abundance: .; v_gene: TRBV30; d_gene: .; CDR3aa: CAWSVGGRYEQYF; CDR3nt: TGTGCCTGGAGTGTGGGGGGGCGCTACGAGCAGTACTTC
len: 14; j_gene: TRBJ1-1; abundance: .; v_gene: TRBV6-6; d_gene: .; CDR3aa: CASSFRPGATEAFF; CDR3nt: TGTGCCAGCAGTTTCCGCCCAGGGGCGACTGAAGCTTTCTTT
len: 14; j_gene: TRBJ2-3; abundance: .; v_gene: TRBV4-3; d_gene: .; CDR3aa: CASSQLRATDTQYF; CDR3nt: TGCGCCAGCAGCCAGCTACGCGCCACAGATACGCAGTATTTT
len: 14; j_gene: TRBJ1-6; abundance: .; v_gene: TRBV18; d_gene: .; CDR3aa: CASSPGGANSPLHF; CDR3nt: TGTGCCAGCTCACCAGGGGGTGCGAATTCACCCCTCCACTTT
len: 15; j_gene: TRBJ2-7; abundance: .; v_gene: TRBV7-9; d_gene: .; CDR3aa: CASSLSYGSEDEQYF; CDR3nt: TGTGCCAGCAGCTTATCGTACGGGAGTGAAGACGAGCAGTACTTC
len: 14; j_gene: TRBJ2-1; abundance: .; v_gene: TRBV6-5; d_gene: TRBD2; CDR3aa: CASSPSGGVFEQFF; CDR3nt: TGTGCCAGCAGTCCTAGCGGGGGGGTTTTTGAGCAGTTCTTC
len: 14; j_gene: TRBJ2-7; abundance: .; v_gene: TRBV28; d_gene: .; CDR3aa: CASSLYRGGHEQYF; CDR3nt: TGTGCCAGCAGTTTGTACAGGGGAGGGCACGAGCAGTACTTC
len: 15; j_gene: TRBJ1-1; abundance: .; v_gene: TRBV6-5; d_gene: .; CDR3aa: CASSYSGRGNTEAFF; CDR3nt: TGTGCCAGCAGTTACTCAGGCAGGGGGAACACTGAAGCTTTCTTT
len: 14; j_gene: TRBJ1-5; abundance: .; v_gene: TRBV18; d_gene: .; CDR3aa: CASSAGASNQPQHF; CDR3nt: TGTGCCAGCTCAGCGGGGGCTAGCAATCAGCCCCAGCATTTT
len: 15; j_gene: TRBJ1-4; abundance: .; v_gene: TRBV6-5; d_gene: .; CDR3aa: CASIPGPPTHEKLFF; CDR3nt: TGTGCCAGCATTCCCGGGCCGCCGACCCATGAAAAACTGTTTTTT
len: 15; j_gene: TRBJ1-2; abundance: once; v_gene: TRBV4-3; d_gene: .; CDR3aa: CASSQEVSVGIGYTF; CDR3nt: TGCGCCAGCAGCCAAGAAGTCTCTGTAGGGATAGGCTACACCTTC